Each of the 5 T cell receptor beta chains below was sequenced from the same sample in a study of tumor and adjacent non-tumor tissue in lung cancer. This sample's RNA came from whole unsorted tissue. This non-tumor lung sample came from over 3 cm beyond the tumor edge. A modified ARM-PCR protocol with three rounds of nested PCR amplified TCRbeta. TCRdb re-called the multiplex PCR reads with MiXCR, one entry per CDR3 protein. The table lists about 100,000 distinct CDR3 sequences, 50% to 70% of them singletons. Sequenced input: distant non-tumor lung tissue. The receptor set was obtained from a man aged 25 to 40 with non-small cell lung cancer.

Comment on this clonotype: Possible read error: a much larger clone is one base away. The CDR3 DNA sequence: TGTGCCAGCAGCTTTCTGCGTAGGGGGGGGAACAGCTACACCTTC. Residues: CASSFLRRGGNSYTF. V gene TRBV5-4 combines with J gene TRBJ1-2, with a tentative D call TRBD1 (6 bases). CDR1 is SGHNT and CDR2 is YYREEE in the germline V gene (reference sequence). The CDR3 has 15 amino acids. V lost 2 bases to trimming and J lost 9 bases, with 20 bases between them. The full variable domain, in which reference TRBV5-4 and TRBJ1-2 provide the parts outside the CDR3, is ETGVTQSPTHLIKTRGQQVTLRCSSQSGHNTVSWYQQALGQGPQFIFQYYREEENGRGNFPPRFSGLQFPNYSSELNVNALELDDSALYLCASSFLRRGGNSYTFGSGTRLTVV.

As to this clonotype: With a much larger clone just one base away, this may be a read error. This is likely a read error, given that the CDR3 carries no conserved phenylalanine or tryptophan at its end. The chain joins TRBV6-2 or TRBV6-3 to TRBJ1-1; maybe TRBD1 (5 bases). The CDR3 sequence is 13 residues long. V gave up 5 bases and J gave up 1 base, with 8 bases separating them. The germline gives CDR1 MNHEY, CDR2 SVGEGT. CDR3 amino acids: CASSPGGNTEAFV. In DNA form, the CDR3 reads TGTGCCAGCAGTCCCGGGGGGAACACTGAAGCTTTCGTT.

This clonotype occurred many times. This CDR3 is CASSHSDRGQELFF. The DNA of the CDR3 is TGTGCCAGCAGCCACTCTGACAGGGGACAGGAACTGTTTTTT. The chain employs TRBV4-2 and TRBJ1-4; TRBD1 matches 8 bases. The germline V gene encodes CDR1 LGHNA and CDR2 YNFKEQ. The CDR3 totals 14 residues. The J segment lost 12 bases and the V segment lost 3 bases, leaving 9 bases of the junction unmatched.

In the case of this clonotype: The junction differs from germline at one of its ends, possibly a read error. The chain couples TRBV10-3 to TRBJ1-1; no firm D call. There are 13 residues in the CDR3. CDR1 is ENHRY and CDR2 is SYGVKD in the germline V gene. In DNA, the CDR3 is TGTGCCATCGGTGAGCGGTTGAACAGTGAAGCTTTCTTT. It codes for CAIGERLNSEAFF.

A word on this clonotype: Possible read error: a much larger clone is one base away. The rearrangement joins TRBV18 to TRBJ2-2; D is unresolved. The germline gives CDR1 KGHSH, CDR2 LQKENI. This CDR3 has 15 amino acids. The CDR3, as DNA: TGTGTCAGCTCACCACCGGCTGGGAACACCGGGGAGCTGTTTTTT. Its translation: CVSSPPAGNTGELFF.